This T cell receptor (beta chain) was captured by sequencing in a study of blood T cells in healthy people across ages. The CDR3 totals 13 residues. V gave up 0 bases and J gave up 4 bases, with 7 bases separating them. Germline V lookup: CDR1 WSHSY, CDR2 SAAADI. This clonotype has only a few counts. Alongside a J-beta primer mix, a sample-barcoded 5' primer served in a second PCR lasting roughly 6 to 12 cycles. TCRdb analysed the 5' RACE reads with MiXCR anew, one entry per CDR3 protein. Of over a million distinct CDR3 sequences detected, over 35% appear once; the ten largest clones hold approximately 17%.

This clonotype was obtained from a woman aged 55-70 years in good health. The chain employs TRBV10-2 and TRBJ2-7, with D hard to call. The specimen was blood. CDR3: CASSESIRYEQYF. DNA of the CDR3: TGCGCCAGCAGTGAGTCGATACGTTACGAGCAGTACTTC.